This is a list of T cell receptor beta chains from one sample in a study of OX40 agonist ivuxolimab in advanced cancers. The data were produced by immunoSEQ multiplex PCR, yet TCRdb's version contains in-frame clones alone and is incomplete. The sample holds about 45,000 clones, roughly 90% seen once. The sample was CD4+ or CD8+ T cells sorted from blood, taken in a trial of the OX40 agonist ivuxolimab. These TCRs come from an adult with an advanced solid tumor such as melanoma, head and neck, liver or kidney cancer. CDR3s leave out the opening cysteine and the closing phenylalanine or tryptophan.

TRBJ1-6,TRBV21-1,ASSKEGTSSNSPLH
TRBJ1-5,TRBV6-5,ASRDSNQPQH
TRBJ1-6,TRBV7-2,ASSVTKGQGGVPLH
TRBJ2-2,TRBV5-8,ASSQGARFTGELF
TRBJ2-2,TRBV5-1,ASSLGGQGALNTGELF
TRBJ2-7,TRBV6-5,ASKASGRRGEQY
TRBJ2-3,TRBV7-2,ASSYTSGNTDTQY
TRBJ1-3,TRBV7-9,ASSPAHGGLSGNTIY
TRBJ2-5,TRBV4-3,ASSQDRRAPRRPQETQY
TRBJ2-3,TRBV7-9,ASSLEGLSTDTQY